The 7 T cell receptor beta chains presented below share a single source sample, sequenced in a study of blood T cell repertoires in COVID-19. Clones were read by immunoSEQ multiplex PCR, and TCRdb kept only the in-frame ones, dropping some. Of fewer than 200,000 clones in the sample, under 90% are singletons; the top ten hold 6.5% to 8.5%. The source material was peripheral blood. Source of these receptors: a human donor in a cohort sampled during active COVID-19.

The V call is TRBV5-1, the J call TRBJ1-1; TRBD1 agrees at 8 bases. Trimming at V came to 0 bases and at J to 1 base, leaving 11 bases not matched to a gene. Germline V CDR1 and CDR2: SGHRS, YFSETQ. This CDR3 has 18 residues. CDR3 coding DNA: TGCGCCAGCAGCTTGGCCCCTGGTGCCGGGACAGGGAACACTGAAGCTTTCTTT. Translating it yields CASSLAPGAGTGNTEAFF.

J is TRBJ2-5 and V is TRBV30, with D possibly matching TRBD2 (6 bases). The germline gives CDR1 GTSNPN, CDR2 SVGIG (reference sequence). There are 13 residues in the CDR3. V was shortened by 4 bases and J by 0 bases, with 9 bases between the two germline ends. DNA of the CDR3: TGTGCCTGGAATTCGGGAGACCAAGAGACCCAGTACTTC. This gives the protein CAWNSGDQETQYF. Using reference TRBV30 and TRBJ2-5 for the parts outside the CDR3, the full variable domain is SQTIHQWPATLVQPVGSPLSLECTVEGTSNPNLYWYRQAAGRGLQLLFYSVGIGQISSEVPQNLSASRPQDRQFILSSKKLLLSDSGFYLCAWNSGDQETQYFGPGTRLLVL.

V and J are TRBV19 and TRBJ1-2, with 7 bases identical to TRBD1. Germline V CDR1 and CDR2: LNHDA, SQIVND (reference sequence). The V and J ends lost 6 bases and 7 bases, in that order; junction bases with no gene match: 11. The CDR3 is 14 residues long. The CDR3 loop is CASRFDREVSGYTF. CDR3 DNA sequence: TGTGCCAGTAGATTCGACAGGGAAGTTAGTGGCTACACCTTC.

The genes are TRBV4-2 and TRBJ2-7; 8 bases map to TRBD1. Germline trimming cut 5 bases from V and 1 base from J; bases unmatched to any gene: 7. The V gene's germline CDR1 is LGHNA and CDR2 YNFKEQ. The length of the CDR3 is 15 residues. CDR3 sequence reads: CASSLRTGLSYEQYF. The CDR3 region has the DNA TGTGCCAGCAGCTTACGGACAGGGTTGTCCTACGAGCAGTACTTC.

This clone was recorded only once. The chain recombines TRBV18 with TRBJ2-7; D gene uncertain. The CDR3 contains 13 residues. Trimming took 0 bases from V and 7 from J, leaving 10 bases between them. Germline CDR1 is KGHSH and CDR2 is LQKENI. The CDR3: CASSPPMSREQYF. The CDR3 nucleotides read TGTGCCAGCTCACCACCGATGTCGCGGGAGCAGTACTTC.

J is TRBJ2-7 and V is TRBV14, with 10 bases identical to TRBD1. Trimming at V came to 5 bases and at J to 2 bases, leaving 3 bases not matched to a gene. This CDR3 is 14 amino acids long. Germline loops: CDR1 SGHDN, CDR2 FVKESK. The CDR3 sequence is CASSGQGGPYEQYF. The CDR3 region has the DNA TGTGCCAGCAGCGGACAGGGGGGCCCCTACGAGCAGTACTTC.

The rearrangement links TRBV29-1 to TRBJ2-1; D is possibly TRBD2 (5 bases). V lost 6 bases and J 8 bases, leaving 14 bases between the germline ends. This CDR3 contains 12 residues. The germline gives CDR1 SQVTM, CDR2 ANQGSEA. CDR3 residues: CSVQTGRDEQFF. CDR3 DNA sequence: TGCAGCGTCCAGACCGGGCGGGATGAGCAGTTCTTC.